One and the same sample provided the 26 T cell receptor beta chains below, sequenced in a study of naive and memory T cell subsets. Both TRBC1 and TRBC2 were covered by a beta constant-region primer of two equimolar oligonucleotides. TCRdb re-analysed the UMI-ligation and nested PCR reads in MiXCR, keeping a single row per CDR3 protein. Of some 150,000 distinct CDR3 sequences in the sample, about 18% were seen once. The sample comprised naive CD4+ T cells from blood. Receptors originate from a human donor in good health.

The rearrangement links TRBV18 to TRBJ2-7; no definite D call. The germline V and J ends were trimmed by 2 bases and 0 bases, with 8 bases remaining between them. The CDR3 covers 14 residues. The germline gives CDR1 KGHSH, CDR2 LQKENI. Here the CDR3 DNA reads TGTGCCAGCTCACCAGGCACGAGCTCCTACGAGCAGTACTTC. Its protein is CASSPGTSSYEQYF.

As concerns this clonotype: One end of the junction fails to match germline, which may point to a read error. The chain uses TRBV11-2 and TRBJ1-2; tentatively, D is TRBD1 (5 bases). The CDR3 length is 14 residues. CDR1 is SGHAT and CDR2 is FQNNGV in the germline V gene. The CDR3 DNA is TGTGCCAGCAGCGTAGGCGGGACGCTGTATGGCTACGCCTTC. This sequence encodes CASSVGGTLYGYAF.

This clonotype was counted a few times. This chain links TRBV28 with TRBJ1-4; 9 bases line up with TRBD1. V was pared by 4 bases and J by 7 bases, with 16 bases of the junction left unmatched. CDR3 length: 18 residues. Germline V lookup: CDR1 MDHEN, CDR2 SYDVKM. The CDR3 loop is CASSSLTGTGRRGEKLFF. The CDR3 DNA sequence: TGTGCCAGCAGTTCTCTGACCGGGACAGGGAGGAGGGGTGAAAAACTGTTTTTT.

This chain uses TRBV12-3 or TRBV12-4 with TRBJ2-1, with D possibly TRBD2 on 5 matching bases. This CDR3 spans 14 amino acids. The V end was cut by 8 bases, the J end by 0 bases, with 11 bases between. As DNA, the CDR3 is TGTGCCAGCCATGGCGGGCTCTCCTACAATGAGCAGTTCTTC. It specifies CASHGGLSYNEQFF.

In this sample, this clonotype turned up a few times. The chain employs TRBV5-1 and TRBJ2-7; 9 positions match TRBD1. V shed 5 bases and J 3 bases; nucleotides not matched to a gene: 6. The germline V gene has CDR1 SGHRS and CDR2 YFSETQ. CDR3 size: 14 residues. CDR3 sequence: CASRIGQGNYEQYF. The CDR3, as DNA: TGCGCCAGCAGAATTGGACAGGGGAACTACGAGCAGTACTTC. Full variable domain (missing parts from reference TRBV5-1 and TRBJ2-7): KAGVTQTPRYLIKTRGQQVTLSCSPISGHRSVSWYQQTPGQGLQFLFEYFSETQRNKGNFPGRFSGRQFSNSRSEMNVSTLELGDSALYLCASRIGQGNYEQYFGPGTRLTVT.

This clonotype came up a few times. Written as DNA, the CDR3 is TGCAGCGTCGCTTCAGGGGCGCCCTACGAGCAGTACTTC. Residues: CSVASGAPYEQYF. The chain employs TRBV29-1 and TRBJ2-7, with a weak D call TRBD1 (6 bases). The CDR3 loop spans 13 amino acids. Germline loops: CDR1 SQVTM, CDR2 ANQGSEA. V lost 6 bases and J 2 bases, leaving 14 bases between the germline ends.

The rearrangement uses TRBV6-5 and TRBJ2-7; the match to TRBD2 covers 11 bases. The ends lost 0 bases at V and 3 bases at J; junction bases unmatched: 4. CDR1 is MNHEY, CDR2 SVGAGI, per germline. The CDR3 spans 16 residues. In DNA, the CDR3 is TGTGCCAGCAGTTACTCGCAACTAGCGGGAGTCTACGAGCAGTACTTC. Translated: CASSYSQLAGVYEQYF.

This clonotype was counted between two and nine times. The gene calls are TRBV20-1 and TRBJ1-2; a weak D match, TRBD1 (5 bases). V was trimmed by 6 bases and J by 2 bases, leaving 10 bases between them. This CDR3 contains 12 residues. Germline CDR1 is DFQATT and CDR2 is SNEGSKA (reference sequence). Here the CDR3 DNA reads TGCAGTGCATGGACAAGCAACTATGGCTACACCTTC. Translation: CSAWTSNYGYTF.

The table lists this clonotype with a few counts. J is TRBJ2-3 and V is TRBV27, with 11 bases fitting TRBD2. The CDR3 is 17 residues long. The ends lost 6 bases at V and 0 bases at J; junction bases unmatched: 8. Per the germline V gene, CDR1 is MNHEY and CDR2 is SMNVEV (reference sequence). This chain's CDR3 is CASSPLAGGPSTDTQYF. The CDR3 DNA reads TGTGCCAGCAGCCCTCTAGCGGGGGGCCCTAGCACAGATACGCAGTATTTT.

V and J are TRBV4-1 and TRBJ2-7; 11 bases line up with TRBD1. This CDR3 is 16 amino acids long. V lost 0 bases to trimming and J lost 3 bases; unmatched junction nucleotides: 4. Per germline, CDR1 MGHRA and CDR2 YSYEKL. The CDR3 DNA reads TGCGCCAGCAGCCAAGACTCGGGACAGGGGGGCTACGAGCAGTACTTC. It specifies CASSQDSGQGGYEQYF.

In nucleotides, the CDR3 is TGCGCCAGCAGCTTGGCCGAGACAGCTTACCAAGAGACCCAGTACTTC. Protein product: CASSLAETAYQETQYF. This chain uses TRBV5-1 with TRBJ2-5; D may be TRBD1 (5 bases). The CDR3 sequence is 16 residues long. Germline loops: CDR1 SGHRS, CDR2 YFSETQ. The V gene lost 0 bases and the J gene lost 0 bases, with 12 bases spanning the gap.

The rearrangement links TRBV14 to TRBJ1-3; no reliable D call. The ends were cut back, 3 bases at V and 0 bases at J, with 9 bases in the middle. Germline V CDR1 and CDR2: SGHDN, FVKESK. The CDR3 extends over 15 amino acids. CDR3 protein: CASSQTISSGNTIYF. CDR3 in DNA: TGTGCCAGCAGCCAGACCATAAGCTCTGGAAACACCATATATTTT.

The CDR3 here is CAISAGDTEAFF. The DNA for the CDR3 is TGTGCCATCAGTGCGGGGGACACTGAAGCTTTCTTT. V usage is TRBV10-3 and J usage is TRBJ1-1; a weak D match, TRBD1 (5 bases). The V end was cut by 4 bases, the J end by 3 bases, with 6 bases between. Germline V gene sequence: CDR1 ENHRY, CDR2 SYGVKD. The CDR3 covers 12 residues.

The V call is TRBV4-3, the J call TRBJ2-2, with D unclear. V was pared by 0 bases and J by 2 bases, with 10 bases between. The CDR3 has 16 residues. The germline CDR1 and CDR2 sequences are LGHNA and YSLEER. As DNA, the CDR3 is TGCGCCAGCAGCCAAGAAGACTGGGAAAACACCGGGGAGCTGTTTTTT. Translated, it gives CASSQEDWENTGELFF.

This clonotype came up once. An end of the junction differs from the germline gene, which may be a read error. This chain joins TRBV2 and TRBJ2-5, with no clear D. Germline V gene data show CDR1 as SNHLY and CDR2 as FYNNEI. The length of the CDR3 is 14 residues. The CDR3 loop is CASSSHGQQETRYF. In DNA form, the CDR3 reads TGTGCCAGCAGTTCACATGGGCAGCAAGAGACCCGGTACTTC.

The chain recombines TRBV6-5 with TRBJ1-6, with 8 bases that match TRBD1. Germline V lookup: CDR1 MNHEY, CDR2 SVGAGI. This CDR3 region has 14 residues. Trimming cost V 6 bases and J 6 bases; bases outside gene matches: 4. CDR3 amino acids: CASSPGQGNSPLHF. The CDR3 coding sequence is TGTGCCAGCAGCCCCGGACAGGGTAATTCACCCCTCCACTTT.

Only a few counts were recorded for this clonotype. The DNA for the CDR3 is TGTGCCAGCAGCTTTTACCCGAACCCTAACACCGGGGAGCTGTTTTTT. Translation gives CASSFYPNPNTGELFF. The V and J genes are TRBV7-9 and TRBJ2-2; D uncertain. The CDR3 runs 16 residues. CDR1 and CDR2 from the germline V gene are SEHNR and FQNEAQ (reference sequence). Deletions cut 3 bases from V and 2 bases from J, with 13 bases between.

This clonotype was seen more than once but under ten times. J is TRBJ2-7 and V is TRBV19; 7 bases are a match to TRBD2. The CDR3 contains 14 residues. V trimming: 5 bases; J trimming: 6 bases; junction bases outside the gene matches: 10. Germline V gene data show CDR1 as LNHDA and CDR2 as SQIVND (reference sequence). CDR3 amino acids: CASSGSGRVREQYF. Written as DNA, the CDR3 is TGTGCCAGTAGTGGTAGCGGGCGGGTCCGCGAGCAGTACTTC.

The chain combines TRBV7-3 with TRBJ1-6; D is uncertain. The CDR3 extends over 15 amino acids. Germline V gene data show CDR1 as SGHTA and CDR2 as FQGTGA. Trimming took 5 bases from V and 9 from J, leaving 17 bases between them. In nucleotides, the CDR3 is TGTGCCAGCAGCCCCCTCGGGCGTTGGACTTCACCCCTCCACTTT. It specifies CASSPLGRWTSPLHF.

This clonotype was detected a few times. This rearrangement joins TRBV11-3 to TRBJ2-7, with 12 positions matching TRBD2. The junction had 8 bases not matched to a gene; V was cut back by 4 bases and J by 1 base. Germline lookup yields CDR1 SGHNT and CDR2 YENEEA. The length of the CDR3 is 17 residues. The CDR3 DNA sequence: TGTGCCAGCAGCTCGGGGACTAGCGGGCCCTCATCCTACGAGCAGTACTTC. It specifies CASSSGTSGPSSYEQYF.

This clonotype was observed a handful of times. The chain combines TRBV29-1 with TRBJ2-2, with D possibly called TRBD1 or TRBD2 (5 bases each). The germline gives CDR1 SQVTM, CDR2 ANQGSEA. This CDR3 contains 15 residues. The germline V and J ends were trimmed by 3 bases and 6 bases, with 17 bases remaining between them. CDR3 region: CSVDSGTLDPGELFF. For the CDR3, the DNA is TGCAGCGTTGACTCAGGGACCCTCGATCCCGGGGAGCTGTTTTTT.

This clonotype was detected a few times. The gene calls are TRBV3-1 and TRBJ2-3; perhaps TRBD1 as D (5 bases). This CDR3 spans 14 amino acids. V was trimmed by 1 base and J by 4 bases, leaving 9 bases between them. Germline V gene data show CDR1 as LGHDT and CDR2 as YNNKEL (reference sequence). The CDR3 reads CASSQVQGSDTQYF. The DNA for the CDR3 is TGTGCCAGCAGCCAAGTTCAGGGTTCAGATACGCAGTATTTT.

The chain is built from TRBV9 and TRBJ2-7; 7 bases are shared with TRBD2. Germline CDR1 reads SGDLS; CDR2 reads YYNGEE. The CDR3 is 13 amino acids. Germline trimming cut 3 bases from V and 6 bases from J; bases unmatched to any gene: 6. The CDR3 here is CASSAISGGEQYF. In DNA form, the CDR3 reads TGTGCCAGCAGCGCGATTTCGGGGGGCGAGCAGTACTTC.

The chain has TRBV3-1 and TRBJ2-3; no clear D gene. Germline CDR1 LGHDT, CDR2 YNNKEL (reference sequence). Trimming took off 1 base at V and 9 bases at J, with 5 bases between the two ends. The CDR3 sequence is 11 residues long. The CDR3 DNA reads as TGTGCCAGCAGCCAAGTATCAACGCAGTATTTT. Amino acids: CASSQVSTQYF.

To note about this clonotype: Germline and junction disagree at one end, which may indicate a read error. DNA for the CDR3: TGCGCCAGCAGTTTGGGGATGACTGAAGCTTTCTTT. It is translated as CASSLGMTEAFF. The V gene is TRBV5-1, the J gene TRBJ1-1; D unresolved. CDR3 length: 12 residues. CDR1 is SGHRS and CDR2 is YFSETQ in the germline V gene. The variable domain in full, completed from reference TRBV5-1 and TRBJ1-1, reads KAGVTQTPRYLIKTRGQQVTLSCSPISGHRSVSWYQQTPGQGLQFLFEYFSETQRNKGNFPGRFSGRQFSNSRSEMNVSTLELGDSALYLCASSLGMTEAFFGQGTRLTVV.

V usage is TRBV2 and J usage is TRBJ1-2, with 10 bases lining up with TRBD1. Germline values: CDR1 SNHLY, CDR2 FYNNEI. The junction had 2 bases not matched to a gene; V was cut back by 4 bases and J by 6 bases. This CDR3 region has 13 residues. The CDR3 is CASSGQGADGYTF. The CDR3, as DNA: TGTGCCAGCAGTGGACAGGGGGCCGATGGCTACACCTTC.